A selection of T cell receptor beta chains follows, all from one sample in a study of blood T cell repertoires in COVID-19. Sequencing was performed with immunoSEQ multiplex PCR; in TCRdb, only in-frame clones are kept and a portion is missing. Of about 370,000 clones in the sample, roughly 91% are singletons; the top ten hold less than 2%. Sequenced input: PBMCs or T cells enriched from blood (not recorded which). The receptors were sampled from a woman between 25 and 40 years old who had recovered from COVID-19. CDR3s include the opening cysteine and the closing phenylalanine or tryptophan. A D gene is named only where the DNA matches it firmly. Clone size is shown for a subset of rows, as once, few, many or a class of expanded clone.

clone size,J gene,D gene,V gene,CDR3 length,CDR3 protein,CDR3 DNA
-,TRBJ1-3,TRBD1,TRBV27,14,CASSSPTGGNTIYF,TGTGCCAGCAGTTCGCCGACAGGGGGAAACACCATATATTTT
-,TRBJ2-3,-,TRBV6-5,13,CASNKEGTDTQYF,TGTGCCAGCAATAAAGAGGGCACAGATACGCAGTATTTT
-,TRBJ1-2,-,TRBV12-5,13,CASGYTQGYGYTF,TGTGCTAGTGGTTACACTCAGGGCTATGGCTACACCTTC
-,TRBJ1-5,TRBD1,TRBV28,13,CASMGQGGQPQHF,TGTGCCAGCATGGGACAGGGTGGTCAGCCCCAGCATTTT
once,TRBJ2-2,-,TRBV11-2,17,CASSPSDRAPNTGELFF,TGTGCCAGCAGCCCCTCGGACAGAGCTCCGAACACCGGGGAGCTGTTTTTT
-,TRBJ1-2,-,TRBV12-3/TRBV12-4,13,CASSLTPRSGYTF,TGTGCCAGCAGTTTAACTCCCCGCTCTGGCTACACCTTC
-,TRBJ1-6,-,TRBV19,21,CASSINLGLVRGAGNNSPLHF,TGTGCCAGTAGTATAAATCTCGGTCTCGTCCGCGGGGCCGGAAATAATTCACCCCTCCACTTT
-,TRBJ1-1,-,TRBV28,12,CASSLDRTEAFF,TGTGCCAGCAGTTTAGACAGAACTGAAGCTTTCTTT
-,TRBJ2-5,-,TRBV19,15,CASSSREQGPETQYF,TGTGCCAGTAGTTCGCGGGAACAGGGGCCCGAGACCCAGTACTTC
-,TRBJ2-7,TRBD1,TRBV27,14,CASSFRDRIYEQYF,TGTGCCAGCAGTTTCCGGGACAGGATCTACGAGCAGTACTTC
-,TRBJ1-3,-,TRBV4-1,16,CASSQLAGPAGNTIYF,TGCGCCAGCAGCCAATTAGCGGGACCCGCGGGAAACACCATATATTTT
-,TRBJ2-1,-,TRBV30,12,CAWSVSHNEQFF,TGTGCCTGGAGTGTCTCTCACAATGAGCAGTTCTTC
-,TRBJ1-3,TRBD1,TRBV28,16,CASSPRTGGSGNTIYF,TGTGCCAGCAGTCCCCGGACAGGGGGCTCTGGAAACACCATATATTTT
-,TRBJ2-1,-,TRBV7-9,12,CASSSIVNEQFF,TGTGCCAGCAGCTCGATAGTCAATGAGCAGTTCTTC
-,TRBJ2-2,-,TRBV4-1,14,CASTDGGNTGELFF,TGCGCCAGCACCGACGGGGGGAACACCGGGGAGCTGTTTTTT
-,TRBJ1-1,-,TRBV6-5,14,CASRWGTMNTEAFF,TGTGCCAGCAGGTGGGGGACAATGAACACTGAAGCTTTCTTT
-,TRBJ2-2,-,TRBV9,14,CASSVATGPGELFF,TGTGCCAGCAGCGTAGCAACAGGCCCCGGGGAGCTGTTTTTT
-,TRBJ2-1,TRBD2,TRBV5-1,17,CASSLDGLSGRYNEQFF,TGCGCCAGCAGCTTGGACGGACTAAGCGGGAGATACAATGAGCAGTTCTTC
once,TRBJ1-3,-,TRBV7-8,22,CASSLYQFRDTSSYSSGNTIYF,TGTGCCAGCAGCTTATACCAATTCCGGGACACATCCAGTTACAGCTCTGGAAACACCATATATTTT
-,TRBJ2-3,TRBD2,TRBV6-1,15,CASSEMTSVVDTQYF,TGTGCCAGCAGTGAGATGACTAGCGTAGTAGATACGCAGTATTTT
-,TRBJ2-1,TRBD2,TRBV4-3,16,CASSQDAASGGGMQFF,TGCGCCAGCAGCCAAGATGCGGCTAGCGGGGGCGGGATGCAGTTCTTC
-,TRBJ2-1,TRBD2,TRBV4-2,20,CASSQRLAGGRPPSYNEQFF,TGTGCCAGCAGCCAAAGACTAGCGGGGGGGCGGCCTCCGTCCTACAATGAGCAGTTCTTC
once,TRBJ1-1,-,TRBV9,14,CASSVVPVNTEAFF,TGTGCCAGCAGCGTAGTTCCGGTAAACACTGAAGCTTTCTTT
-,TRBJ2-1,-,TRBV2,13,CASSVGGKAEQFF,TGTGCCAGCAGTGTGGGCGGGAAGGCTGAGCAGTTCTTC
-,TRBJ1-3,-,TRBV18,16,CASSVTTGNSGNTIYF,TGTGCCAGCTCAGTTACAACAGGGAACTCTGGAAACACCATATATTTT
-,TRBJ1-1,-,TRBV30,10,CAWRRHEAFF,TGTGCCTGGAGGAGACATGAAGCTTTCTTT
-,TRBJ1-1,-,TRBV7-9,13,CASSLTVPPEAFF,TGTGCCAGCAGCTTAACGGTTCCCCCTGAAGCTTTCTTT
-,TRBJ1-4,TRBD1,TRBV9,16,CASSVQGGLTNEKLFF,TGTGCCAGCAGCGTTCAGGGGGGATTAACTAATGAAAAACTGTTTTTT
-,TRBJ2-3,TRBD2,TRBV28,14,CASQREPNTDTQYF,TGTGCCAGCCAGCGGGAGCCGAACACAGATACGCAGTATTTT
-,TRBJ1-3,-,TRBV3-1/TRBV3-2,14,CASSQDNQGNTIYF,TGTGCCAGCAGCCAAGATAACCAGGGAAACACCATATATTTT
few,TRBJ1-4,TRBD1,TRBV29-1,13,CSVGLDRVEKLFF,TGCAGCGTTGGGTTAGACAGGGTTGAAAAACTGTTTTTT
-,TRBJ2-5,-,TRBV11-1,15,CASSLFDRAQETQYF,TGTGCCAGCAGCTTATTTGACAGAGCACAAGAGACCCAGTACTTC
-,TRBJ1-2,-,TRBV2,14,CASLVGQPGYGYTF,TGTGCCAGCTTGGTAGGCCAACCAGGGTATGGCTACACCTTC
-,TRBJ1-5,-,TRBV19,14,CASSRRGTDQPQHF,TGTGCCAGTAGCCGCAGGGGAACCGATCAGCCCCAGCATTTT
-,TRBJ1-5,TRBD1,TRBV7-8,16,CASSWIPDRDNQPQHF,TGTGCCAGCAGCTGGATACCGGACAGGGACAATCAGCCCCAGCATTTT
-,TRBJ1-1,-,TRBV19,14,CASTIGGGITEAFF,TGTGCCAGTACCATCGGGGGTGGTATAACTGAAGCTTTCTTT
-,TRBJ1-5,-,TRBV7-9,17,CASSLIGLGGFNQPQHF,TGTGCCAGCAGCTTAATCGGCTTGGGAGGATTCAATCAGCCCCAGCATTTT
-,TRBJ1-5,-,TRBV2,14,CASTKDRSNQPQHF,TGTGCCAGCACCAAAGACAGGAGTAATCAGCCCCAGCATTTT
-,TRBJ1-6,TRBD1,TRBV30,13,CAWRQGANSPLHF,TGTGCCTGGAGGCAGGGGGCGAATTCACCCCTCCACTTT
-,TRBJ2-5,TRBD2,TRBV28,14,CASNWGLTQETQYF,TGTGCCAGCAACTGGGGACTAACCCAAGAGACCCAGTACTTC
-,TRBJ1-3,-,TRBV7-2,16,CASSLGRGGAGNTIYF,TGTGCCAGCAGCTTAGGCCGGGGGGGGGCTGGAAACACCATATATTTT
-,TRBJ1-2,-,TRBV6-5,11,CASGQAYGYTF,TGTGCCAGCGGCCAGGCCTATGGCTACACCTTC
-,TRBJ2-2,TRBD2,TRBV28,16,CASSFGGRINTGELFF,TGTGCCAGCAGTTTTGGCGGGAGAATTAACACCGGGGAGCTGTTTTTT
-,TRBJ1-2,-,TRBV9,13,CASSVAVGYGYTF,TGTGCCAGCAGCGTAGCGGTCGGCTATGGCTACACCTTC
-,TRBJ2-5,TRBD2,TRBV9,15,CASSPLTSGGETQYF,TGTGCCAGCAGCCCATTGACTAGCGGAGGGGAGACCCAGTACTTC
-,TRBJ1-4,-,TRBV25-1,12,CASSAQNEKLFF,TGTGCCAGCAGTGCACAGAATGAAAAACTGTTTTTT
once,TRBJ2-7,-,TRBV12-3/TRBV12-4,12,CASRGLPYEQYF,TGTGCCAGCAGAGGACTCCCCTACGAGCAGTACTTC
-,TRBJ2-7,-,TRBV7-9,14,CASSPSQRGQLSGF,TGTGCCAGCAGCCCCTCCCAGAGAGGGCAGCTCTCCGGCTTC
-,TRBJ1-2,-,TRBV12-3/TRBV12-4,13,CASSPTGRSGYTF,TGTGCCAGCAGCCCGACGGGGAGGTCTGGCTACACCTTC
-,TRBJ2-1,-,TRBV29-1,14,CSVESDTSNNEQFF,TGCAGCGTTGAATCGGACACGTCTAACAATGAGCAGTTCTTC
once,TRBJ2-5,-,TRBV6-2/TRBV6-3,15,CASSYFGGVSETQYF,TGTGCCAGCAGTTACTTCGGAGGGGTATCAGAGACCCAGTACTTC
-,TRBJ1-2,-,TRBV12-3/TRBV12-4,11,CASSDRRGYTF,TGTGCCAGCAGTGACAGGCGTGGCTACACCTTC
-,TRBJ1-1,-,TRBV5-1,18,CASSLRGGGAAENTEAFF,TGCGCCAGCAGCTTACGGGGGGGAGGCGCCGCCGAGAACACTGAAGCTTTCTTT
-,TRBJ2-1,TRBD2,TRBV19,15,CASSWTSGDGNEQFF,TGTGCCAGTAGTTGGACTAGCGGGGACGGCAATGAGCAGTTCTTC
-,TRBJ1-5,-,TRBV7-2,16,CASSLVLGGLNQPQHF,TGTGCCAGCAGCTTAGTGTTGGGGGGACTTAATCAGCCCCAGCATTTT